Below, 29 T cell receptor beta chains from the same sample are listed, as sequenced in a study of blood T cell repertoires in COVID-19. Sequenced by immunoSEQ multiplex PCR; TCRdb stores in-frame clones only, minus some. Of 240,000 or so clones detected, about 86% appear once; the ten largest clones hold about 3.3%. The sequenced sample was PBMCs or T cells enriched from blood (not recorded which). The receptors were sampled from a woman aged 40 to 50 with acute COVID-19.

The gene calls are TRBV6-1 and TRBJ2-7; D call uncertain. The length of the CDR3 is 13 residues. V gave up 0 bases and J gave up 9 bases, with 12 bases separating them. Germline loops: CDR1 MNHNS, CDR2 SASEGT. The CDR3 here is CASSEAQMARQYF. The CDR3 nucleotides are TGTGCCAGCAGTGAAGCGCAAATGGCTAGGCAGTACTTC.

This sequence joins TRBV10-3 and TRBJ2-1; TRBD1 matches 10 bases. This CDR3 has 16 residues. Trimming cost V 10 bases and J 5 bases; bases outside gene matches: 14. Per germline, CDR1 ENHRY and CDR2 SYGVKD. The CDR3 here is CATQTRDRGLNNEQFF. CDR3 coding DNA: TGTGCCACCCAAACCCGCGACAGGGGGCTCAACAATGAGCAGTTCTTC.

DNA of the CDR3: TGTGCCAGCAAAATCCGAGGCTCCCCTGGAAACACCATATATTTT. Translating gives CASKIRGSPGNTIYF. This sequence joins TRBV27 and TRBJ1-3; no reliable D call. Germline V gives CDR1 MNHEY, CDR2 SMNVEV (reference sequence). The V end lost 7 bases, the J end lost 2 bases, and 15 bases lay between the germline ends. The CDR3 length is 15 residues.

V and J are TRBV11-2 and TRBJ2-7, with D uncertain. Germline values: CDR1 SGHAT, CDR2 FQNNGV. V was shortened by 4 bases and J by 3 bases, with 7 bases between the two germline ends. The CDR3 consists of 12 residues. CDR3 in amino acids: CASSSSFYEQYF. The CDR3 DNA follows: TGTGCCAGCAGCTCCTCTTTCTACGAGCAGTACTTC.

A note on this clone: The same CDR3 arises from other DNA sequences in this sample as well. This chain links TRBV9 with TRBJ1-2, with 8 bases fitting TRBD1. The CDR3 length is 13 residues. The V gene end was trimmed by 2 bases and the J gene end by 7 bases; junction bases not matched to a gene: 4. Looked up from germline, CDR1 is SGDLS and CDR2 is YYNGEE. The CDR3 is CASSVGQGFGYTF. In DNA, the CDR3 is TGTGCCAGCAGCGTCGGACAGGGCTTTGGCTACACCTTC.

J is TRBJ2-1 and V is TRBV11-3, with 9 nucleotides matching TRBD1. The CDR3 consists of 14 residues. With V trimmed by 6 bases and J by 8 bases, 8 bases remained unmatched. Germline lookup yields CDR1 SGHNT and CDR2 YENEEA. The CDR3 region is CASRPGQGYDEQFF. The CDR3 DNA reads as TGTGCCAGCAGGCCGGGACAGGGTTACGATGAGCAGTTCTTC.

The rearrangement uses TRBV19 and TRBJ1-1, with D maybe TRBD1 (5 bases). The CDR3 consists of 11 residues. Germline loops: CDR1 LNHDA, CDR2 SQIVND (reference sequence). V dropped 5 bases and J dropped 7 bases, with 8 bases sitting between them. The CDR3 region is CASSWGSEAFF. The CDR3 DNA is TGTGCCAGTAGTTGGGGCAGTGAAGCTTTCTTT.

The chain couples TRBV2 to TRBJ2-3; TRBD1 might be the D (6 bases). This CDR3 contains 15 residues. Trimming took 6 bases from V and 4 from J, leaving 17 bases between them. The germline CDR1 and CDR2 sequences are SNHLY and FYNNEI. CDR3 bases: TGTGCCAGCAGGGGGGCCCCCTCCCCGGCAGATACGCAGTATTTT. This gives the protein CASRGAPSPADTQYF.

The chain joins TRBV7-9 to TRBJ2-5; 9 positions agree with TRBD1. This CDR3 has 15 amino acids. Germline trimming cut 4 bases from V and 4 bases from J; bases unmatched to any gene: 7. Germline CDR1 SEHNR, CDR2 FQNEAQ (reference sequence). In DNA, the CDR3 is TGTGCCAGCAGCTCGTATAGGGACAGGGCAGAGACCCAGTACTTC. Translating it yields CASSSYRDRAETQYF.

The chain combines TRBV3-1 (or the pseudogene TRBV3-2) with TRBJ1-1, with 9 bases matching TRBD1. CDR3 size: 16 residues. The trim removed 4 bases at V and 1 base at J, leaving 7 bases unmatched. Germline CDR1 and CDR2: LGHDT and YNNKEL (reference sequence). For the CDR3, the DNA is TGTGCCAGCAGCCGACCCGGGACAGGGAAGAACACTGAAGCTTTCTTT. Its protein is CASSRPGTGKNTEAFF.

There are a few counts of this clone. The V and J genes are TRBV7-8 and TRBJ2-7; D uncertain. Germline CDR1 reads SGHVS; CDR2 reads FQNEAQ. This CDR3 is 14 amino acids long. Trimming stripped 5 bases from V and 4 bases from J, with 15 bases between. The CDR3 nucleotides read TGTGCCAGCAGCCAACATTCCAGTTCGTACGAGCAGTACTTC. This translates into CASSQHSSSYEQYF.

This chain links TRBV14 with TRBJ2-7; D might be TRBD2 (5 bases). V lost 1 base and J 9 bases, leaving 7 bases between the germline ends. The germline gives CDR1 SGHDN, CDR2 FVKESK. There are 11 residues in the CDR3. CDR3 in amino acids: CASSQGTWQYF. The CDR3 DNA follows: TGTGCCAGCAGCCAAGGGACTTGGCAGTACTTC.

This rearrangement joins TRBV5-4 to TRBJ2-2; 10 nucleotides line up with TRBD2. Germline V CDR1 and CDR2: SGHNT, YYREEE (reference sequence). This CDR3 is 15 amino acids long. With V trimmed by 3 bases and J by 5 bases, 4 bases remained unmatched. DNA of the CDR3: TGTGCCAGCAGCTCAGCGGGAGGGGGAACCGGGGAGCTGTTTTTT. Amino acid sequence: CASSSAGGGTGELFF.

This chain links TRBV4-1 with TRBJ1-3; 8 bases match TRBD1. CDR3 length: 16 amino acids. The junction had 10 bases not matched to a gene; V was cut back by 4 bases and J by 5 bases. CDR1 and CDR2 from the germline V gene are MGHRA and YSYEKL. The CDR3 loop reads CASSPTGGQGRNTIYF. For the CDR3, the DNA is TGCGCCAGCAGCCCGACAGGAGGACAGGGTCGAAACACCATATATTTT.

The rearrangement joins TRBV12-3 or TRBV12-4 to TRBJ1-6; D gene uncertain. The CDR3 has 13 amino acids. V dropped 3 bases and J dropped 7 bases, with 7 bases sitting between them. CDR3 nucleotides: TGTGCCAGCAGTTTTATGAGAAATTCACCCCTCCACTTT. It translates to CASSFMRNSPLHF.

The chain is built from TRBV5-1 and TRBJ2-7, with a weak D call TRBD2 (6 bases). Per the germline V gene, CDR1 is SGHRS and CDR2 is YFSETQ. Trimming stripped 1 base from V and 5 bases from J, with 16 bases between. The CDR3 has 15 residues. The CDR3 loop reads CASSLFTGVGNEQYF. The CDR3 nucleotides are TGCGCCAGCAGCTTGTTCACGGGGGTAGGGAACGAGCAGTACTTC.

The genes are TRBV20-1 and TRBJ1-2; D is possibly TRBD1 (6 bases). There are 11 residues in the CDR3. CDR1 and CDR2 (germline): DFQATT, SNEGSKA (reference sequence). V gave up 6 bases and J gave up 4 bases, with 9 bases separating them. For the CDR3, the DNA is TGCAGTGCCCCGGACAGCTATGGCTACACCTTC. The encoded protein is CSAPDSYGYTF.

CDR3 nucleotides: TGTGCCAGCAGCCAGCCCGAGAAGAGTCTAGCGGACAATGAGCAGTTCTTC. This translates into CASSQPEKSLADNEQFF. The chain has TRBV4-2 and TRBJ2-1; 7 bases are shared with TRBD2. The CDR3 contains 17 residues. Germline loops: CDR1 LGHNA, CDR2 YNFKEQ. V shed 3 bases, J shed 5 bases, and the junction held 13 bases outside the gene matches.

The chain is built from TRBV5-6 and TRBJ1-5; TRBD1 matches at 9 bases. Germline V CDR1 and CDR2: SGHDT, YYEEEE. The CDR3 is made up of 14 amino acids. Trimming cost V 4 bases and J 2 bases; bases outside gene matches: 1. CDR3 region: CASSRTGGNQPQHF. The CDR3 DNA follows: TGTGCCAGCAGCAGGACAGGGGGCAATCAGCCCCAGCATTTT.

The gene calls are TRBV25-1 and TRBJ2-3, with 10 bases that match TRBD2. The CDR3 consists of 15 residues. CDR1 and CDR2 (germline): MGHDK, SYGVNS. The J segment lost 2 bases and the V segment lost 6 bases, leaving 5 bases of the junction unmatched. The CDR3 DNA follows: TGTGCCAGCAGGGATAGCGGGAGGAACACAGATACGCAGTATTTT. Amino acid sequence: CASRDSGRNTDTQYF.

The CDR3 nucleotides are TGTGCCAGCAGCTTGGCTCTCCAAGAGACCCAGTACTTC. Translation gives CASSLALQETQYF. The chain couples TRBV5-4 to TRBJ2-5; D remains ambiguous. The CDR3 runs 13 residues. Trimming took 0 bases from V and 1 from J, leaving 4 bases between them. Germline V gene sequence: CDR1 SGHNT, CDR2 YYREEE (reference sequence).

This chain joins TRBV11-3 and TRBJ2-1; 7 nucleotides align to TRBD1. With 5 bases clipped from V and 2 bases from J, the junction kept 12 bases outside the gene matches. This CDR3 spans 17 amino acids. Germline V CDR1 and CDR2: SGHNT, YENEEA. CDR3 loop: CASSAPRQGATYNEQFF. CDR3 DNA: TGTGCCAGCAGCGCACCCCGACAGGGAGCGACCTACAATGAGCAGTTCTTC.

V gene TRBV19 combines with J gene TRBJ2-6, with D possibly TRBD2 on 6 matching bases. The V end lost 5 bases, the J end lost 2 bases, and 16 bases lay between the germline ends. CDR1 and CDR2 (germline): LNHDA, SQIVND (reference sequence). The CDR3 spans 17 residues. CDR3 sequence: CASSSRGEIAGANVLTF. The CDR3 DNA sequence: TGTGCCAGTAGTTCCCGCGGGGAGATAGCTGGGGCCAACGTCCTGACTTTC. Full variable domain (outside the CDR3, taken from reference TRBV19 and TRBJ2-6): DGGITQSPKYLFRKEGQNVTLSCEQNLNHDAMYWYRQDPGQGLRLIYYSQIVNDFQKGDIAEGYSVSREKKESFPLTVTSAQKNPTAFYLCASSSRGEIAGANVLTFGAGSRLTVL.

The CDR3 coding sequence is TGTGCCAGCAGCCAAGACCCCGGACTAGCGGGTTACAATGAGCAGTTCTTC. Translating gives CASSQDPGLAGYNEQFF. This chain links TRBV3-1 (or the pseudogene TRBV3-2) with TRBJ2-1; 11 nucleotides agree with TRBD2. The length of the CDR3 is 17 residues. With 0 bases clipped from V and 4 bases from J, the junction kept 5 bases outside the gene matches. CDR1 is LGHDT and CDR2 is YNNKEL in the germline V gene (reference sequence).

In this sample, this clone turned up once. The gene calls are TRBV10-3 and TRBJ1-5; maybe TRBD1 (5 bases). V was trimmed by 0 bases and J by 7 bases, leaving 13 bases between them. The CDR3 totals 15 residues. Germline loops: CDR1 ENHRY, CDR2 SYGVKD. CDR3 sequence reads: CAISESTDDGQPQHF. CDR3 bases: TGTGCCATCAGTGAGTCGACAGACGATGGGCAGCCCCAGCATTTT.

CDR3 in DNA: TGTGCCAGCAGCCAAAGTCTAGGGGGACAGGGGATGGCTTTCTTT. Translated, it gives CASSQSLGGQGMAFF. The J gene is TRBJ1-1, the V gene TRBV11-3; 10 nucleotides agree with TRBD1. Germline CDR1 SGHNT, CDR2 YENEEA. The CDR3 has 15 residues. J lost 11 bases, V lost 5 bases, and 14 bases had no gene match.

The chain links TRBV5-4 to TRBJ2-5, with no clear D. V was cut by 5 bases and J by 1 base, with 6 bases left in between. The CDR3 extends over 12 amino acids. Germline CDR1 reads SGHNT; CDR2 reads YYREEE (reference sequence). The CDR3 DNA sequence: TGTGCCAGCAGTTCCGTCCAAGAGACCCAGTACTTC. Translating gives CASSSVQETQYF.

The chain is built from TRBV3-1 (or the pseudogene TRBV3-2) and TRBJ2-2; TRBD1 aligns across 10 bases. Germline V gives CDR1 LGHDT, CDR2 YNNKEL (reference sequence). V lost 1 base and J lost 7; bases outside the gene matches: 12. This CDR3 region has 18 residues. The CDR3: CASSQGYADRGFNGELFF. In DNA form, the CDR3 reads TGTGCCAGCAGCCAAGGTTATGCGGACAGGGGGTTTAACGGGGAGCTGTTTTTT.

This clone turned up a few times. In DNA, the CDR3 is TGCGCCAGCAGCCTGACAGGGAACACTGAAGCTTTCTTT. It is translated as CASSLTGNTEAFF. The V and J genes are TRBV5-1 and TRBJ1-1; weak D call: TRBD1 (6 bases). The germline CDR1 and CDR2 sequences are SGHRS and YFSETQ. The CDR3 extends over 13 amino acids. The V end lost 4 bases, the J end lost 1 base, and 8 bases lay between the germline ends.